This T cell receptor beta chain was recovered during a study of technical replicates of blood from a handful of donors. Using immunoSEQ multiplex PCR, the repertoire was profiled, and TCRdb retains in-frame clones only, with some absent. The data hold tens of thousands of clones, with about 97% observed a single time. Sequencing was done on a sample of T cells isolated from PBMCs. This clonotype originated in a human donor in good health.

The CDR3 DNA sequence: TGTGCCAGCAGTGAAGGGTGGGCAGGCCTACAAGAGACCCAGTACTTC. Its translation: CASSEGWAGLQETQYF. The genes are TRBV6-1 and TRBJ2-5; D gene ambiguous. The germline V gene encodes CDR1 MNHNS and CDR2 SASEGT. The CDR3 has 16 residues. Trimming removed 1 base from V and 2 bases from J, with 14 bases in between.